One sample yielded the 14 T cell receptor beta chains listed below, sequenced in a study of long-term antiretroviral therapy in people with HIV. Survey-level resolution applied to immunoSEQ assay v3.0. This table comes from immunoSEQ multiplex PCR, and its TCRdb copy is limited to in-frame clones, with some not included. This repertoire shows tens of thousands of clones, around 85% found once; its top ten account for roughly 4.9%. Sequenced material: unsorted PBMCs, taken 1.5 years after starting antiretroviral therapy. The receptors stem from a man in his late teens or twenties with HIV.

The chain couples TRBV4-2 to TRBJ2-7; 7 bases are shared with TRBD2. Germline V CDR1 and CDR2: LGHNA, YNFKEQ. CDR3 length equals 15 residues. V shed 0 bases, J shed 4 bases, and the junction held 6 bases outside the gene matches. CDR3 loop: CASSQDASGPYEQYF. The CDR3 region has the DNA TGTGCCAGCAGCCAAGATGCTAGCGGACCTTACGAGCAGTACTTC.

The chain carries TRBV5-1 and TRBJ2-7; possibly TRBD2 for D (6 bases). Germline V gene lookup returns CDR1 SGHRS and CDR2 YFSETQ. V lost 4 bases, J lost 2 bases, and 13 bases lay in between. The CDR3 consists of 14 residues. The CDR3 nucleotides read TGCGCCAGCAGCCGAGGGACTGAGACCTACGAGCAGTACTTC. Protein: CASSRGTETYEQYF.

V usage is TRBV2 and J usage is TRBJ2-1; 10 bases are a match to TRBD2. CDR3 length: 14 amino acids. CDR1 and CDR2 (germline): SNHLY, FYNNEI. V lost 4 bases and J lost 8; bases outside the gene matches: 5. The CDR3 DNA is TGTGCCAGCAGTGTGGGGCTAGCGGGAGATGAGCAGTTCTTC. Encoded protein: CASSVGLAGDEQFF.

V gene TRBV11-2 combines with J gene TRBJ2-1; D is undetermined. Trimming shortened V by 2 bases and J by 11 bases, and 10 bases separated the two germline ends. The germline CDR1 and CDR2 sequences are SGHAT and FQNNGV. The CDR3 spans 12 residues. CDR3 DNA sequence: TGTGCCAGCAGCTTATGGGCCCCTCAGCAGTTCTTC. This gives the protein CASSLWAPQQFF.

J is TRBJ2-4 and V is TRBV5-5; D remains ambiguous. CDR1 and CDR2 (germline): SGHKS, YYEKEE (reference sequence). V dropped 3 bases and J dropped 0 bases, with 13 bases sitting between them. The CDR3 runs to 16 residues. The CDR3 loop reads CASSSHIAIAKNIQYF. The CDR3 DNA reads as TGTGCCAGCAGCTCTCACATCGCGATAGCCAAAAACATTCAGTACTTC.

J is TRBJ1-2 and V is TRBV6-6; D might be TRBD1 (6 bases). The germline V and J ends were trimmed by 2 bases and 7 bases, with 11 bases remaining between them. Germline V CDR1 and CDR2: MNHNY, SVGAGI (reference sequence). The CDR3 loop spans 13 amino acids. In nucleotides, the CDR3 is TGTGCCAGCAGTTACGGGGGGGCGTCTGGCTACACCTTC. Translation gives CASSYGGASGYTF.

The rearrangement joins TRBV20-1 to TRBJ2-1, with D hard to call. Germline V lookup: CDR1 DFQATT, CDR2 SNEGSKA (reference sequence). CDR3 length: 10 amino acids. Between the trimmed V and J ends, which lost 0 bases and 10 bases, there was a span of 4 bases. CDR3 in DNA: TGCAGTGCTAGAGATCGCGAGCAGTTCTTC. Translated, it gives CSARDREQFF.

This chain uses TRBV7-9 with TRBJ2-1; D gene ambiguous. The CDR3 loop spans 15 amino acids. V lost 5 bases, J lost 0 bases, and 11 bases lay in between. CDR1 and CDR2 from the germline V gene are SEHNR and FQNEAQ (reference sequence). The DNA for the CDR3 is TGTGCCAGCAGCCGGACGGAAGGCTCCTACAATGAGCAGTTCTTC. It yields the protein CASSRTEGSYNEQFF.

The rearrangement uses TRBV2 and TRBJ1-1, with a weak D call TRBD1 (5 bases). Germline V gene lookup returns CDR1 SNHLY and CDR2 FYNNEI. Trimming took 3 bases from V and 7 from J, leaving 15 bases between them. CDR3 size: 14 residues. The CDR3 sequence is CASSDGVWGHEAFF. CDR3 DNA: TGTGCCAGCAGTGACGGGGTTTGGGGCCATGAAGCTTTCTTT.

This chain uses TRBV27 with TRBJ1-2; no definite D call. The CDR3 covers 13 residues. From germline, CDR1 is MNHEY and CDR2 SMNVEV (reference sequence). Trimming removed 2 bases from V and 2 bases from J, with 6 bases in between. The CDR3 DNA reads TGTGCCAGCAGTTTACGCCCGAACTATGGCTACACCTTC. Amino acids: CASSLRPNYGYTF.

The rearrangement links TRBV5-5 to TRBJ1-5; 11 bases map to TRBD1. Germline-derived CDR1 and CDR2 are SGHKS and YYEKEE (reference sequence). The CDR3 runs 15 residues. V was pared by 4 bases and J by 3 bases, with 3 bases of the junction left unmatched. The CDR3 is CASSRDRGINQPQHF. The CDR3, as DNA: TGTGCCAGCAGCCGGGACAGGGGGATCAATCAGCCCCAGCATTTT.

CDR3 loop: CASSKGEQYF. The CDR3 region has the DNA TGTGCCAGCAGTAAAGGGGAGCAGTACTTC. This rearrangement joins TRBV2 to TRBJ2-7, with no clear D. CDR1 is SNHLY, CDR2 FYNNEI, per germline. This CDR3 comprises 10 residues. Trimming stripped 5 bases from V and 7 bases from J, with 6 bases between.

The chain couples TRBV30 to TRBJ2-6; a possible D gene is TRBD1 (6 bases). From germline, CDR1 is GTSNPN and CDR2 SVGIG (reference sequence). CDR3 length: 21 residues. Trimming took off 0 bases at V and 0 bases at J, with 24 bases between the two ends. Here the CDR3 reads CAWSVTRITGRLISGANVLTF. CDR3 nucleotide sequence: TGTGCCTGGAGTGTAACCCGCATTACAGGGAGACTCATCTCTGGGGCCAACGTCCTGACTTTC.

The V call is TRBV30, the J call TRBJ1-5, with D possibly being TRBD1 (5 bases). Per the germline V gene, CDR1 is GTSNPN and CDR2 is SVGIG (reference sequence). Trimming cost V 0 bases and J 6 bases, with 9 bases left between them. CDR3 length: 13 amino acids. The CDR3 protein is CAWSVQGGQPQHF. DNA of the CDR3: TGTGCCTGGAGTGTTCAGGGAGGTCAGCCCCAGCATTTT.